The clone carrying this T cell receptor beta chain has a count of ten or more. The data were taken from a study of T cells in Graves' hyperthyroidism and ophthalmopathy. Using RNA transcripts as the source, TCR beta CDR3 regions were amplified. A first-round RT-PCR of the TCR CDR3 used the HTBI primer set. Each CDR3 protein is one row after TCRdb ran MiXCR on the multiplex PCR reads. The table lists over 650,000 distinct CDR3 sequences, 40% to 55% of them singletons, with less than 9.5% in the top ten. Sequenced input: peripheral blood or thyroid tissue (not recorded which). This TCR derives from an adult man with Graves' disease, either hyperthyroidism or ophthalmopathy (not recorded which).

The CDR3 loop reads CASRDSGFFYEQYF. DNA of the CDR3: TGTGCCAGCAGGGACAGCGGCTTCTTCTACGAGCAGTACTTC. The chain links TRBV2 to TRBJ2-7, with D perhaps TRBD1 (6 bases). Trimming stripped 6 bases from V and 3 bases from J, with 15 bases between. The CDR3 length is 14 residues. Per the germline V gene, CDR1 is SNHLY and CDR2 is FYNNEI.